These 12 T cell receptor beta chains share one sample of origin, sequenced in a study of control samples from healthy donors and cancer patients. Some clones are missing from TCRdb's copy, which holds only in-frame ones; the method was immunoSEQ multiplex PCR. This sample has tens of thousands of clones, with around 87% found just once. What was sequenced was PBMCs. The receptors come from a woman aged 55-69 years with lung cancer.

V gene TRBV7-9 combines with J gene TRBJ1-2, with a possible D match to TRBD1 (6 bases). V lost 4 bases to trimming and J lost 2 bases, with 11 bases between them. CDR1 is SEHNR, CDR2 FQNEAQ, per germline (reference sequence). This CDR3 spans 14 amino acids. The CDR3 region is CASSSTGQNYGYTF. The CDR3 nucleotides are TGTGCCAGCAGCTCGACGGGACAAAACTATGGCTACACCTTC.

The chain is built from TRBV19 and TRBJ2-1; 16 nucleotides agree with TRBD2. CDR1 and CDR2 (germline): LNHDA, SQIVND (reference sequence). This CDR3 has 20 amino acids. Trimming cost V 3 bases and J 6 bases; bases outside gene matches: 14. The DNA of the CDR3 is TGTGCCAGTAGTATTGGGGCTCCGGGACTAGCGGGAGGGCTTAGCAATGAGCAGTTCTTC. Protein sequence: CASSIGAPGLAGGLSNEQFF.

The chain combines TRBV15 with TRBJ2-5; 7 nucleotides align to TRBD1. Germline trimming cut 5 bases from V and 5 bases from J; bases unmatched to any gene: 5. In germline, CDR1 is LNHNV, CDR2 YYDKDF (reference sequence). The CDR3 loop spans 13 amino acids. The CDR3 loop is CATSGRDSETQYF. The CDR3 DNA sequence: TGTGCCACCAGCGGTCGGGACAGCGAGACCCAGTACTTC. Variable domain in full (rest from reference TRBV15 and TRBJ2-5): DAMVIQNPRYQVTQFGKPVTLSCSQTLNHNVMYWYQQKSSQAPKLLFHYYDKDFNNEADTPDNFQSRRPNTSFCFLDIRSPGLGDTAMYLCATSGRDSETQYFGPGTRLLVL.

The V call is TRBV5-1, the J call TRBJ1-2; TRBD1 matches 10 bases. The V gene's germline CDR1 is SGHRS and CDR2 YFSETQ. There are 15 residues in the CDR3. The V segment lost 3 bases and the J segment 3 bases; nucleotides outside the gene matches: 5. The CDR3 spells CASSSSGQGDYGYTF. In nucleotides, the CDR3 is TGCGCCAGCAGCTCCAGCGGACAGGGGGACTATGGCTACACCTTC.

As for this clone: Other DNA sequences within the sample encode an identical CDR3. The chain couples TRBV18 to TRBJ2-1, with 13 bases fitting TRBD2. CDR3 size: 17 residues. The junction had 2 bases not matched to a gene; V was cut back by 3 bases and J by 0 bases. Germline values: CDR1 KGHSH, CDR2 LQKENI. This CDR3 is CASSPGLAGLSYNEQFF. Written as DNA, the CDR3 is TGTGCCAGCTCACCGGGACTAGCGGGACTCTCCTACAATGAGCAGTTCTTC.

The chain uses TRBV6-5 and TRBJ2-7; TRBD2 matches at 9 bases. Unmatched junction bases numbered 6, after V lost 6 bases and J lost 0 bases. The CDR3 runs 15 residues. Germline CDR1 is MNHEY and CDR2 is SVGAGI. The CDR3 sequence: CASSDPSGASYEQYF. In nucleotides, the CDR3 is TGTGCCAGCAGCGACCCTAGCGGGGCCTCCTACGAGCAGTACTTC.

The J gene is TRBJ2-1, the V gene TRBV5-4; either TRBD1 or TRBD2 may supply D (6 bases each). Germline V gene lookup returns CDR1 SGHNT and CDR2 YYREEE (reference sequence). The CDR3 extends over 16 amino acids. V shed 4 bases and J shed 3 bases, with 17 bases lying between them. The CDR3 DNA follows: TGTGCCAGCAGCCCCGAGGGGGGAGGAGTCTACAATGAGCAGTTCTTC. It codes for CASSPEGGGVYNEQFF. Combining the CDR3 with reference TRBV5-4 and TRBJ2-1 gives the whole variable domain ETGVTQSPTHLIKTRGQQVTLRCSSQSGHNTVSWYQQALGQGPQFIFQYYREEENGRGNFPPRFSGLQFPNYSSELNVNALELDDSALYLCASSPEGGGVYNEQFFGPGTRLTVL.

This sequence joins TRBV7-9 and TRBJ2-1; D is uncertain. The V gene lost 1 base and the J gene lost 11 bases, with 9 bases spanning the gap. Per the germline V gene, CDR1 is SEHNR and CDR2 is FQNEAQ (reference sequence). CDR3 length: 12 amino acids. The DNA for the CDR3 is TGTGCCAGCAGCTTAGTACCGGAACAGCAGTTCTTC. Translation gives CASSLVPEQQFF. The complete variable domain, with remaining parts taken from reference TRBV7-9 and TRBJ2-1, reads DTGVSQNPRHKITKRGQNVTFRCDPISEHNRLYWYRQTLGQGPEFLTYFQNEAQLEKSRLLSDRFSAERPKGSFSTLEIQRTEQGDSAMYLCASSLVPEQQFFGPGTRLTVL.

The chain recombines TRBV5-1 with TRBJ2-2; D unclear. CDR1 SGHRS and CDR2 YFSETQ come from the germline V gene. V lost 7 bases and J 7 bases, leaving 11 bases between the germline ends. CDR3 length: 12 residues. CDR3 bases: TGCGCCAGCGGTCTGGGGTTCGGGGAGCTGTTTTTT. Its translation is CASGLGFGELFF.

The gene calls are TRBV27 and TRBJ2-1; the D is unclear. V dropped 0 bases and J dropped 10 bases, with 7 bases sitting between them. The CDR3 runs to 12 residues. The germline V gene has CDR1 MNHEY and CDR2 SMNVEV (reference sequence). CDR3 DNA: TGTGCCAGCAGTTTATCTACCGGGGAGCAGTTCTTC. Translated: CASSLSTGEQFF.

CDR3 nucleotide sequence: TGTGCCAGCAGTCCCGTCGGCACAGGGGGCCAGTTTGAAGCTTTCTTT. Its protein is CASSPVGTGGQFEAFF. The chain has TRBV6-2 or TRBV6-3 and TRBJ1-1; TRBD1 matches at 9 bases. Germline V gene sequence: CDR1 MNHEY, CDR2 SVGEGT. The CDR3 runs 16 residues. Losses at the gene ends were 5 bases for V and 7 bases for J; bases not matched to a gene: 14.

This chain connects TRBV10-3 to TRBJ2-5; D is ambiguous. The CDR3 contains 14 residues. V lost 2 bases, J lost 1 base, and 8 bases lay in between. Germline V gene sequence: CDR1 ENHRY, CDR2 SYGVKD. CDR3 bases: TGTGCCATCAGTGAGGGCAGAGCCCAAGAGACCCAGTACTTC. Its protein is CAISEGRAQETQYF.